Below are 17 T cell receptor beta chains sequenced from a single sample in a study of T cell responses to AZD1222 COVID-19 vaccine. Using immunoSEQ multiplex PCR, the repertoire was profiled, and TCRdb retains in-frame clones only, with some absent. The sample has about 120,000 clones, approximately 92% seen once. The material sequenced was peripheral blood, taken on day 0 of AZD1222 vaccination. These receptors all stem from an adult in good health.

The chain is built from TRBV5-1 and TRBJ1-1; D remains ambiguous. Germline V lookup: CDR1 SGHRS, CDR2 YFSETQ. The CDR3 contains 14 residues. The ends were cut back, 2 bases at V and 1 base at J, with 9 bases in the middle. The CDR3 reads CASSFGVPNTEAFF. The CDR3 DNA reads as TGCGCCAGCAGCTTCGGGGTGCCGAACACTGAAGCTTTCTTT.

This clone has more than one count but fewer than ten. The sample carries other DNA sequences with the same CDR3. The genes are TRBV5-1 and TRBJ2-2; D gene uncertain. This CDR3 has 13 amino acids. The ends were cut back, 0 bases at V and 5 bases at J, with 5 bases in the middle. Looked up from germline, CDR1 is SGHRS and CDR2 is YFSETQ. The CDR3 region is CASSLERTGELFF. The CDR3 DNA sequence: TGCGCCAGCAGCTTGGAACGGACCGGGGAGCTGTTTTTT. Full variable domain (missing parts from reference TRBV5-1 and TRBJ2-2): KAGVTQTPRYLIKTRGQQVTLSCSPISGHRSVSWYQQTPGQGLQFLFEYFSETQRNKGNFPGRFSGRQFSNSRSEMNVSTLELGDSALYLCASSLERTGELFFGEGSRLTVL.

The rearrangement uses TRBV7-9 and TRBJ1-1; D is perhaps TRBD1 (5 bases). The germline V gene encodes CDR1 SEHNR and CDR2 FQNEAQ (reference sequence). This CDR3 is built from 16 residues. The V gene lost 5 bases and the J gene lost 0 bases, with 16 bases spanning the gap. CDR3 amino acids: CASSRGSGLMNTEAFF. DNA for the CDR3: TGTGCCAGCAGCCGCGGATCGGGGCTCATGAACACTGAAGCTTTCTTT.

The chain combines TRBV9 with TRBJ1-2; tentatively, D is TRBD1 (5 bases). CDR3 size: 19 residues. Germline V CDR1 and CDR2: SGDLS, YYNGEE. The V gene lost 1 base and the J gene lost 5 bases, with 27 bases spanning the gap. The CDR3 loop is CASSVSRTNRQSDQYGYTF. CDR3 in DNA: TGTGCCAGCAGCGTATCCCGAACCAACCGACAGTCCGATCAGTATGGCTACACCTTC.

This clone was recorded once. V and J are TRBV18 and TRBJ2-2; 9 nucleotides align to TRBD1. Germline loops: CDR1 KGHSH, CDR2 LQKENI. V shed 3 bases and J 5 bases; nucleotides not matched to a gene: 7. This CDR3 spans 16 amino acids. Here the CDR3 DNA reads TGTGCCAGCTCACCGAGGACAGGGGCCCTTACCGGGGAGCTGTTTTTT. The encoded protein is CASSPRTGALTGELFF. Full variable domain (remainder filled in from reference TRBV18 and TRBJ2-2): NAGVMQNPRHLVRRRGQEARLRCSPMKGHSHVYWYRQLPEEGLKFMVYLQKENIIDESGMPKERFSAEFPKEGPSILRIQQVVRGDSAAYFCASSPRTGALTGELFFGEGSRLTVL.

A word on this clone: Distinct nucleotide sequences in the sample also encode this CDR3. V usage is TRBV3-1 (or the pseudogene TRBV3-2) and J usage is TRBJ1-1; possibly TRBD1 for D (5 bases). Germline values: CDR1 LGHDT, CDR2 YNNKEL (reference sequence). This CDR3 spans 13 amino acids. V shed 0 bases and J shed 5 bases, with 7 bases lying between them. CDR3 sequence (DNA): TGTGCCAGCAGCCAAGAAGGGGTGACTGAAGCTTTCTTT. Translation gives CASSQEGVTEAFF.

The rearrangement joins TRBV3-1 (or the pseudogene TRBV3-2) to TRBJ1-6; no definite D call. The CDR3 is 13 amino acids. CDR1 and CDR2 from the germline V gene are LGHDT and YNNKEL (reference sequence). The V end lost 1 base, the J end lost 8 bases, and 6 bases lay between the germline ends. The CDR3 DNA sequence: TGTGCCAGCAGCCAAGGGAGGGATTCACCCCTCCACTTT. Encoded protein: CASSQGRDSPLHF.

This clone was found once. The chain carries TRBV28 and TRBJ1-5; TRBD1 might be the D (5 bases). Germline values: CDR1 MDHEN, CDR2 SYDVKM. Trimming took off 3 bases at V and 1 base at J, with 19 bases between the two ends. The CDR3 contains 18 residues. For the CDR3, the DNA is TGTGCCAGCAGTTTCCCCCAGTTTAGGACATGGAGCAATCAGCCCCAGCATTTT. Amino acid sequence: CASSFPQFRTWSNQPQHF.

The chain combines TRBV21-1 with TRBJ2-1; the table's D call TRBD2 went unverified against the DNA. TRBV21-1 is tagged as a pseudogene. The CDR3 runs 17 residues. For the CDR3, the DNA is TGTGCCAGCAGCAAGGGGACTAGCGGAAGCTCCTACAATGAGCAGTTCTTC. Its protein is CASSKGTSGSSYNEQFF.

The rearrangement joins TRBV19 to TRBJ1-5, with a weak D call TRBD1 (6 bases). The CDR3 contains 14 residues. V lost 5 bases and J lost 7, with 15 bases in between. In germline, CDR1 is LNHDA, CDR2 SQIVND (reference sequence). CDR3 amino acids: CASSPQQGNQPQHF. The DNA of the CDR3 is TGTGCCAGTAGTCCACAACAGGGAAACCAGCCCCAGCATTTT.

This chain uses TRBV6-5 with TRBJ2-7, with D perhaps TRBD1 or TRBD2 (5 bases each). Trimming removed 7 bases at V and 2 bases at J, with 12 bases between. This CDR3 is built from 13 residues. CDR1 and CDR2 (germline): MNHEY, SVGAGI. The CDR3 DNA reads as TGTGCCAGCAAGCCCGGGGCTCCCTACGAGCAGTACTTC. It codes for CASKPGAPYEQYF.

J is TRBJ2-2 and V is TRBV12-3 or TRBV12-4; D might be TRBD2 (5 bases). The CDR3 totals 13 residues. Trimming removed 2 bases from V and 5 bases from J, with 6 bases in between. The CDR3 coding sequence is TGTGCCAGCAGTTTAAGGGAGACCGGGGAGCTGTTTTTT. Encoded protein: CASSLRETGELFF.

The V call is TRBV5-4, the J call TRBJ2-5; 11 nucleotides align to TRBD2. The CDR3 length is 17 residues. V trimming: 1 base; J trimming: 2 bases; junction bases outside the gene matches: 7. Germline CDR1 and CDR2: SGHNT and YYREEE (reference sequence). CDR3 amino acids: CASSLLLSSGRQETQYF. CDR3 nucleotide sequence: TGTGCCAGCAGCTTGCTTCTCTCTAGCGGGAGGCAAGAGACCCAGTACTTC.

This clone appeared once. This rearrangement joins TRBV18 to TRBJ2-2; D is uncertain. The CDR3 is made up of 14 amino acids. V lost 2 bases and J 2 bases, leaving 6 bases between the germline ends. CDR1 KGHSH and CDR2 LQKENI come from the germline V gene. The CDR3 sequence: CASSPSVNTGELFF. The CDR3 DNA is TGTGCCAGCTCACCATCAGTAAACACCGGGGAGCTGTTTTTT.

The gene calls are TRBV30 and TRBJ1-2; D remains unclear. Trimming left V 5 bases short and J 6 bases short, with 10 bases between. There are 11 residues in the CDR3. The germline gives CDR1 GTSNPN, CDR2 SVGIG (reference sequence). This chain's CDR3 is CAWSPGDGYTF. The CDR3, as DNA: TGTGCCTGGTCCCCCGGGGATGGCTACACCTTC.

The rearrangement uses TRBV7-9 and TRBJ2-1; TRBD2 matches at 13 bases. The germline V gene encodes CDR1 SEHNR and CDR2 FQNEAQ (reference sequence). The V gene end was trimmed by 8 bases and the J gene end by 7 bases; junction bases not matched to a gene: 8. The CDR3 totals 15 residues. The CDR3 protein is CASLRGLAGFNEQFF. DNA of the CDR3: TGTGCCAGCCTTCGGGGACTAGCGGGATTTAATGAGCAGTTCTTC.

CDR3 sequence: CASTDTSGSSFV. In DNA form, the CDR3 reads TGTGCCAGCACCGATACTAGCGGGAGTAGTTTTGTC. This sequence joins TRBV6-5 and TRBJ2-7; 11 bases line up with TRBD2. The germline CDR1 and CDR2 sequences are MNHEY and SVGAGI. The CDR3 length is 12 residues.